A selection of T cell receptor beta chains follows, all from one sample in a study of T cell responses to AZD1222 COVID-19 vaccine. This table comes from immunoSEQ multiplex PCR, and its TCRdb copy is limited to in-frame clones, with some not included. This table holds 90,000 to 120,000 clones, over 80% found once. The material was peripheral blood, obtained 28 days after the second AZD1222 dose. Receptors were obtained from an adult who received the AZD1222 COVID-19 vaccine. Each CDR3 is given with its conserved first and last residue. A D gene is named only where the DNA matches it firmly. For some rows the clone size is stated as once, few or many, or as a class when expanded; others skip it.

V gene	D gene	J gene	clone size	CDR3 protein	CDR3 DNA
TRBV5-1	TRBD2	TRBJ2-7	once	CASSLSGGLYEQYF	TGCGCCAGCAGCTTGTCGGGGGGACTTTACGAGCAGTACTTC
TRBV30	TRBD1	TRBJ1-5	once	CAWSVQGWEAQHF	TGTGCCTGGAGTGTACAGGGGTGGGAGGCCCAGCATTTT
TRBV4-3	.	TRBJ2-6	.	CASSLDSSGANVLTF	TGCGCCAGCAGCCTCGACTCATCTGGGGCCAACGTCCTGACTTTC
TRBV9	.	TRBJ2-3	.	CASSVADTQYF	TGTGCCAGCAGCGTAGCGGATACGCAGTATTTT
TRBV29-1	TRBD1	TRBJ2-7	.	CSAQFPGQYSYEQYF	TGCAGCGCCCAATTCCCGGGACAGTACTCCTACGAGCAGTACTTC
TRBV14	TRBD2	TRBJ2-5	.	CASSRQGLAGVETQYF	TGTGCCAGCAGCCGGCAGGGACTAGCGGGAGTGGAGACCCAGTACTTC
TRBV5-5	TRBD1	TRBJ1-6	.	CASSSNRGGANSPLHF	TGTGCCAGCAGCTCCAACAGGGGGGGGGCTAATTCACCCCTCCACTTT
TRBV3-1/TRBV3-2	TRBD2	TRBJ2-1	.	CASSQGLAGGRFF	TGTGCCAGCAGCCAAGGTCTAGCGGGGGGGAGGTTCTTC
TRBV9	.	TRBJ2-7	.	CASSVGVGDYEQYF	TGTGCCAGCAGCGTAGGGGTAGGGGACTACGAGCAGTACTTC
TRBV19	.	TRBJ1-2	.	CASSPPGLYGYTF	TGTGCCAGTAGTCCCCCGGGTCTCTATGGCTACACCTTC
TRBV7-7	.	TRBJ1-1	.	CASSLGVGAEAFF	TGTGCCAGCAGCTTAGGGGTTGGAGCTGAAGCTTTCTTT
TRBV5-8	TRBD1	TRBJ1-2	.	CASSPRPGQTYGYTF	TGTGCCAGCAGCCCACGCCCGGGACAGACCTATGGCTACACCTTC
TRBV15	.	TRBJ2-7	.	CATSREDLSLDEQYF	TGTGCCACCAGCAGGGAAGACCTTTCCCTGGACGAGCAGTACTTC
TRBV2	.	TRBJ1-2	once	CASSETANYGYTF	TGTGCCAGCAGTGAAACAGCCAACTATGGCTACACCTTC
TRBV25-1	TRBD1	TRBJ1-5	.	CASSPGGGGNQPQHF	TGTGCCAGCAGTCCAGGGGGAGGGGGCAATCAGCCCCAGCATTTT
TRBV7-3	.	TRBJ2-1	.	CASSLGQLYNEQFF	TGTGCCAGCAGCTTAGGACAGCTCTACAATGAGCAGTTCTTC
TRBV11-2	.	TRBJ1-6	.	CASSLFLSPLHF	TGTGCCAGCAGCCTATTCCTTTCACCCCTCCACTTT
TRBV6-5	.	TRBJ1-1	.	CASLAPGTEAFF	TGTGCCAGCCTAGCCCCGGGCACTGAAGCTTTCTTT
TRBV19	TRBD2	TRBJ2-1	.	CASTPGGTAITHEQFF	TGTGCCAGTACTCCCGGGGGGACTGCCATTACACATGAGCAGTTCTTC
TRBV6-5	.	TRBJ1-1	.	CASSTGNTEAFF	TGTGCCAGCAGTACAGGGAACACTGAAGCTTTCTTT
TRBV6-5	.	TRBJ1-2	.	CASSPTGPYGYTF	TGTGCCAGCAGCCCGACAGGACCGTATGGCTACACCTTC
TRBV2	TRBD1	TRBJ2-7	many	CASSEEETGGSEQYF	TGTGCCAGCAGTGAGGAGGAGACAGGGGGTAGCGAGCAGTACTTC
TRBV4-2	.	TRBJ1-4	.	CASSQDENRRGEKLFF	TGTGCCAGCAGCCAAGATGAGAATCGGAGGGGAGAAAAACTGTTTTTT
TRBV30	TRBD1	TRBJ1-2	.	CAWSPYGDRGWLYGYTF	TGTGCCTGGAGCCCATATGGGGACAGGGGGTGGTTGTATGGCTACACCTTC
TRBV28	.	TRBJ1-3	.	CASSTGQLGRNTIYF	TGTGCCAGCAGTACCGGACAACTGGGGAGAAACACCATATATTTT
TRBV5-1	TRBD1	TRBJ2-5	once	CASSTGQGGETQYF	TGCGCCAGTTCGACGGGACAGGGAGGAGAGACCCAGTACTTC
TRBV11-2	TRBD1	TRBJ1-4	.	CASSFSRSGQANEKLFF	TGTGCCAGCAGCTTCTCCAGGTCGGGACAGGCTAATGAAAAACTGTTTTTT